The 23 T cell receptor beta chains below all came from one sample that was sequenced in a study of cytomegalovirus exposure and HLA in healthy donors. Vbeta (60) and Jbeta (13) primers were used in the PCR. Profiled with immunoSEQ multiplex PCR; TCRdb holds only in-frame clones, not every one. The table records roughly 120,000 clones, over 70% of them present only once. Sequencing was carried out using PBMCs. The receptors originated from a woman between 35 and 50 years old in good health and CMV-seronegative.

CDR3 in DNA: TGTGCCAGCAGCTTAGGAGGGGGCGGAATGAACACTGAAGCTTTCTTT. Its translation: CASSLGGGGMNTEAFF. J is TRBJ1-1 and V is TRBV11-3; TRBD1 matches at 7 bases. The CDR3 sequence is 16 residues long. Unmatched junction bases numbered 5, after V lost 1 base and J lost 0 bases. Germline assignment: CDR1 SGHNT and CDR2 YENEEA.

Only a few counts were recorded for this clone. The chain is built from TRBV6-5 and TRBJ2-7, with 7 bases fitting TRBD2. The CDR3 length is 15 residues. CDR1 and CDR2 from the germline V gene are MNHEY and SVGAGI. V shed 6 bases, J shed 1 base, and the junction held 9 bases outside the gene matches. The CDR3, as DNA: TGTGCCAGCAGACCCACTAGCGAACTGTCCTACGAGCAGTACTTC. Translation: CASRPTSELSYEQYF.

A few counts support this clone. CDR3 coding DNA: TGTGCCAGCAGCCCCCCAGGCGTCTCTCCCTCTGGAAACACCATATATTTT. This sequence encodes CASSPPGVSPSGNTIYF. V is TRBV7-6 and J is TRBJ1-3; D is undetermined. This CDR3 has 17 amino acids. V shed 5 bases and J shed 0 bases, with 17 bases lying between them. Germline values: CDR1 SGHVS, CDR2 FNYEAQ. The whole variable domain, remainder taken from reference TRBV7-6 and TRBJ1-3, is GAGVSQSPRYKVTKRGQDVALRCDPISGHVSLYWYRQALGQGPEFLTYFNYEAQQDKSGLPNDRFSAERPEGSISTLTIQRTEQRDSAMYRCASSPPGVSPSGNTIYFGEGSWLTVV.

Remarks on this clone: One junction end disagrees with the germline gene, perhaps due to a read error. The rearrangement links TRBV7-9 to TRBJ2-3, with TRBD2 matching 8 bases. The CDR3 is 15 residues long. The germline V gene has CDR1 SEHNR and CDR2 FQNEAQ (reference sequence). The CDR3, as DNA: TGTTCCAGCAGCTCACCAGAGCGGGGGACAGATACGCAGTATTTT. As protein: CSSSSPERGTDTQYF.

This chain links TRBV5-4 with TRBJ1-4, with 9 bases identical to TRBD1. CDR1 is SGHNT, CDR2 YYREEE, per germline (reference sequence). CDR3 length: 15 residues. The V segment lost 2 bases and the J segment 4 bases; nucleotides outside the gene matches: 3. CDR3 sequence reads: CASSLQGAGNEKLFF. The DNA of the CDR3 is TGTGCCAGCAGCTTACAGGGGGCCGGTAATGAAAAACTGTTTTTT.

The chain combines TRBV14 with TRBJ1-1; no firm D call. In germline, CDR1 is SGHDN, CDR2 FVKESK. Trimming took 4 bases from V and 4 from J, leaving 19 bases between them. This CDR3 is built from 16 residues. In DNA, the CDR3 is TGTGCCAGCAGCCCGCAATTTGACGGGAGTAGCACTGAAGCTTTCTTT. Its translation is CASSPQFDGSSTEAFF.

This clone was observed at least ten times. V gene TRBV5-6 combines with J gene TRBJ1-4, with D unclear. The CDR3 is 14 residues long. Germline CDR1 is SGHDT and CDR2 is YYEEEE. V was pared by 2 bases and J by 0 bases, with 5 bases between. The CDR3 DNA reads as TGTGCCAGCAGCTTCCCAGCAACTAATGAAAAACTGTTTTTT. This gives the protein CASSFPATNEKLFF. Together with reference TRBV5-6 and TRBJ1-4, the CDR3 gives the full variable domain: DAGVTQSPTHLIKTRGQQVTLRCSPKSGHDTVSWYQQALGQGPQFIFQYYEEEERQRGNFPDRFSGHQFPNYSSELNVNALLLGDSALYLCASSFPATNEKLFFGSGTQLSVL.

As DNA, the CDR3 is TGTGCCAGCAGCTTACTGGGCGGGCGTCAGCCCCAGCATTTT. Protein: CASSLLGGRQPQHF. The chain couples TRBV7-6 to TRBJ1-5; D gene uncertain. V lost 2 bases, J lost 6 bases, and 11 bases lay in between. CDR3 length: 14 amino acids. Germline CDR1 reads SGHVS; CDR2 reads FNYEAQ.

The V call is TRBV11-2, the J call TRBJ2-2, with D unresolved. Germline values: CDR1 SGHAT, CDR2 FQNNGV. This CDR3 is 12 amino acids long. The V end was cut by 5 bases, the J end by 2 bases, with 3 bases between. DNA for the CDR3: TGTGCCAGCAGCATAAACACCGGGGAGCTGTTTTTT. Its protein is CASSINTGELFF.

The chain recombines TRBV7-9 with TRBJ2-1; 9 nucleotides align to TRBD2. The CDR3 extends over 13 amino acids. Germline-derived CDR1 and CDR2 are SEHNR and FQNEAQ (reference sequence). The junction had 3 bases not matched to a gene; V was cut back by 5 bases and J by 7 bases. CDR3 protein: CASSNLAGNEQFF. DNA for the CDR3: TGTGCCAGCAGCAACCTAGCGGGGAATGAGCAGTTCTTC.

In its sample, this clone was seen a few times. This sequence joins TRBV5-4 and TRBJ1-2; TRBD1 matches at 8 bases. Losses at the gene ends were 0 bases for V and 8 bases for J; bases not matched to a gene: 6. The CDR3 length is 14 residues. The germline gives CDR1 SGHNT, CDR2 YYREEE (reference sequence). CDR3 coding DNA: TGTGCCAGCAGCTTGGGTGGACAGGGTGAAGGCTACACCTTC. Amino acid sequence: CASSLGGQGEGYTF.

The chain joins TRBV6-5 to TRBJ2-1; 8 bases map to TRBD2. Germline loops: CDR1 MNHEY, CDR2 SVGAGI. The CDR3 covers 14 residues. Trimming took 5 bases from V and 5 from J; bases not matched to a gene: 5. CDR3 amino acids: CASSPPGGHNEQFF. DNA of the CDR3: TGTGCCAGCAGTCCACCGGGAGGGCACAATGAGCAGTTCTTC.

The DNA of the CDR3 is TGTGCCAGCAGCCAAGATCGACCGCGGGGGGGCCGCGAGACCCAGTACTTC. This sequence encodes CASSQDRPRGGRETQYF. The chain employs TRBV4-2 and TRBJ2-5; 9 bases are shared with TRBD2. The CDR3 is made up of 17 amino acids. The V gene's germline CDR1 is LGHNA and CDR2 YNFKEQ. After removal of 0 bases from V and 5 bases from J, the junction contained 10 bases not matched to a gene.

The chain uses TRBV2 and TRBJ2-7, with TRBD2 matching 7 bases. V trimming: 11 bases; J trimming: 0 bases; junction bases outside the gene matches: 7. CDR3 length: 13 residues. Germline CDR1 is SNHLY and CDR2 is FYNNEI. CDR3 DNA: TGTGCCGGCATGCGGGGGTCCTCCTACGAGCAGTACTTC. Translation: CAGMRGSSYEQYF. The full variable domain, its missing parts supplied by reference TRBV2 and TRBJ2-7, is EPEVTQTPSHQVTQMGQEVILRCVPISNHLYFYWYRQILGQKVEFLVSFYNNEISEKSEIFDDQFSVERPDGSNFTLKIRSTKLEDSAMYFCAGMRGSSYEQYFGPGTRLTVT.

This clone was counted only a few times. Different DNA sequences within this sample yield the same CDR3. The rearrangement uses TRBV11-2 and TRBJ2-1; TRBD2 matches 16 bases. The CDR3 contains 18 residues. Germline CDR1 SGHAT, CDR2 FQNNGV. V dropped 3 bases and J dropped 0; count of bases not matched to a gene: 2. The CDR3 coding sequence is TGTGCCAGCAGCTTGGGACTAGCGGGAGGGAGCTCCTACAATGAGCAGTTCTTC. Protein sequence: CASSLGLAGGSSYNEQFF. The full variable domain, rest sourced from reference TRBV11-2 and TRBJ2-1, is EAGVAQSPRYKIIEKRQSVAFWCNPISGHATLYWYQQILGQGPKLLIQFQNNGVVDDSQLPKDRFSAERLKGVDSTLKIQPAKLEDSAVYLCASSLGLAGGSSYNEQFFGPGTRLTVL.

The rearrangement joins TRBV4-3 to TRBJ1-3; unclear D gene. This CDR3 region has 14 residues. Germline V gene sequence: CDR1 LGHNA, CDR2 YSLEER. Between the trimmed V and J ends, which lost 0 bases and 2 bases, there was a span of 5 bases. The CDR3 reads CASSQESAGNTIYF. CDR3 coding DNA: TGCGCCAGCAGCCAAGAATCGGCTGGAAACACCATATATTTT.

This chain links TRBV5-6 with TRBJ2-7, with 8 nucleotides matching TRBD1. The germline gives CDR1 SGHDT, CDR2 YYEEEE. Trimming at V came to 3 bases and at J to 2 bases, leaving 7 bases not matched to a gene. CDR3 length: 15 residues. The CDR3 DNA is TGTGCCAGCAGCTCCTGGGCAGGGGGCCCCTACGAGCAGTACTTC. Encoded protein: CASSSWAGGPYEQYF.

The V call is TRBV6-5, the J call TRBJ1-4; the D gene is possibly TRBD1 (5 bases). Trimming removed 7 bases at V and 7 bases at J, with 16 bases between. This CDR3 comprises 14 residues. Germline V gives CDR1 MNHEY, CDR2 SVGAGI. The DNA for the CDR3 is TGTGCCAGCACGATAGGGGCCGGGGGTGAAAAACTGTTTTTT. Translation gives CASTIGAGGEKLFF.

The chain has TRBV7-2 and TRBJ2-5; a possible D gene is TRBD1 (6 bases). CDR1 is SGHTA and CDR2 is FQGNSA in the germline V gene. The CDR3 totals 15 residues. V was trimmed by 4 bases and J by 3 bases, leaving 15 bases between them. CDR3 coding DNA: TGTGCCAGCAGCTGGGTCACAGGGCGGGAAGAGACCCAGTACTTC. Translated: CASSWVTGREETQYF.

The gene calls are TRBV28 and TRBJ2-7, with 7 nucleotides matching TRBD2. J was trimmed by 7 bases and V by 6 bases; bases with no gene match: 9. Looked up from germline, CDR1 is MDHEN and CDR2 is SYDVKM. This CDR3 comprises 13 residues. CDR3 nucleotide sequence: TGTGCCAGCAGGGGGGGGAACCTTAGGGAGCAGTACTTC. Translated: CASRGGNLREQYF.

The CDR3 protein is CASSFSGRGRRTKNIQYF. The CDR3 nucleotides read TGTGCCAGCAGCTTTAGCGGGAGAGGTAGGAGAACCAAAAACATTCAGTACTTC. The genes are TRBV5-6 and TRBJ2-4; 9 bases line up with TRBD2. Germline V gene sequence: CDR1 SGHDT, CDR2 YYEEEE. V was clipped by 2 bases and J by 2 bases; unmatched bases: 11. The CDR3 runs 18 residues.

This clone showed up just a few times. The chain has TRBV6-1 and TRBJ2-1; tentative D call: TRBD2 (6 bases). The CDR3 extends over 17 amino acids. V dropped 3 bases and J dropped 7 bases, with 22 bases sitting between them. Germline V CDR1 and CDR2: MNHNS, SASEGT. The CDR3 DNA reads as TGTGCCAGCAGTGACCGAAACACGGGACTGATAAGAAATGAGCAGTTCTTC. It specifies CASSDRNTGLIRNEQFF.

V gene TRBV27 combines with J gene TRBJ2-3, with D possibly being TRBD2 (7 bases). Trimming cost V 3 bases and J 4 bases, with 20 bases left between them. CDR3 length: 17 residues. Germline-derived CDR1 and CDR2 are MNHEY and SMNVEV (reference sequence). This CDR3 is CASSFSWDYGGADTQYF. CDR3 bases: TGTGCCAGCAGTTTCTCATGGGACTATGGGGGCGCAGATACGCAGTATTTT.